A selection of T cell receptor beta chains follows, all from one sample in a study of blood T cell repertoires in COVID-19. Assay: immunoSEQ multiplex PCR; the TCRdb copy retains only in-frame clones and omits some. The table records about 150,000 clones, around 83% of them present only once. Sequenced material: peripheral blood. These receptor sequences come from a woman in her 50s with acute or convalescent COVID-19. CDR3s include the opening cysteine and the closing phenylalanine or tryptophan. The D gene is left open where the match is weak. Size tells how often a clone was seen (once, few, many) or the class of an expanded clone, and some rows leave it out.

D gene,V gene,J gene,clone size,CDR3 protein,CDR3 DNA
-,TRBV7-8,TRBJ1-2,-,CASSLGQVNYGYTF,TGTGCCAGCAGCTTAGGGCAGGTTAACTATGGCTACACCTTC
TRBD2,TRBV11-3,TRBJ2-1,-,CASSLGLAGGPNNEQFF,TGTGCCAGCAGCTTAGGGCTAGCGGGGGGGCCCAACAATGAGCAGTTCTTC
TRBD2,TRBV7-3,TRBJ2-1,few,CASSPSPAGGYNEQFF,TGTGCCAGCAGCCCTAGCCCAGCGGGAGGGTACAATGAGCAGTTCTTC
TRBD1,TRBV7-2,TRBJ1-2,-,CASSMTSLQGAGGYTF,TGTGCCAGCAGCATGACCTCCCTCCAGGGGGCAGGAGGCTACACCTTC
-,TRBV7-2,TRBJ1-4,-,CASSSSLGEGKLFF,TGTGCCAGCAGCTCCTCGCTCGGGGAGGGCAAACTGTTTTTT
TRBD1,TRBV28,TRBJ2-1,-,CAIPGQGAGEQFF,TGTGCCATTCCGGGACAGGGGGCAGGTGAGCAGTTCTTC
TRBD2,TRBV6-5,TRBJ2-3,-,CASSSGGGTNTQYF,TGTGCCAGCAGCAGCGGGGGGGGGACGAATACGCAGTATTTT
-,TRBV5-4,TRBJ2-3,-,CASSSNPQGPRGADTQYF,TGTGCCAGCAGCTCTAATCCACAGGGACCTCGGGGTGCAGATACGCAGTATTTT
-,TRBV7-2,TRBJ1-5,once,CASSLALGRPQHF,TGTGCCAGCAGCTTAGCGCTGGGGCGGCCCCAGCATTTT
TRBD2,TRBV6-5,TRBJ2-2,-,CASSYSQRGLTGELFF,TGTGCCAGCAGTTACTCTCAGCGGGGTCTCACCGGGGAGCTGTTTTTT
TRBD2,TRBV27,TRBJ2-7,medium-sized,CASSFGAGDSLYEQYF,TGTGCCAGCAGTTTTGGGGCGGGAGATTCGTTGTACGAGCAGTACTTC
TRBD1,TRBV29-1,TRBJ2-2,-,CSVGSGTDTGELFF,TGCAGCGTTGGATCCGGGACAGACACCGGGGAGCTGTTTTTT
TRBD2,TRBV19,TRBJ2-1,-,CASSVTSGKASSYNEQFF,TGTGCCAGTAGCGTTACTAGCGGGAAGGCTTCCTCCTACAATGAGCAGTTCTTC
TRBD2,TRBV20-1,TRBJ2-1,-,CSASRGGVYNEQFF,TGCAGTGCTAGTCGGGGAGGGGTATACAATGAGCAGTTCTTC
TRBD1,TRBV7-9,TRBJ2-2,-,CASVPGTGGGGELFF,TGTGCCAGCGTACCAGGGACAGGGGGCGGCGGGGAGCTGTTTTTT
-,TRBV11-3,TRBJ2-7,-,CASSLVSGLEQYF,TGTGCCAGCAGCTTAGTCTCAGGGCTCGAGCAGTACTTC
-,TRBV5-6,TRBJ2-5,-,CASSLTTYQETQYF,TGTGCCAGCAGCTTAACAACCTACCAAGAGACCCAGTACTTC
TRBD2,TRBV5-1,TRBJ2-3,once,CASSAGQVRSTDTQYF,TGCGCCAGCTCAGCGGGGCAGGTGAGGAGCACAGATACGCAGTATTTT
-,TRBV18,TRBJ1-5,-,CASSPGQGSNQPQHF,TGTGCCAGCTCACCAGGGCAGGGAAGCAATCAGCCCCAGCATTTT
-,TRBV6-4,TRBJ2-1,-,CASSDSGGYSGNEQFF,TGTGCCAGCAGTGACTCGGGCGGGTATAGCGGCAATGAGCAGTTCTTC
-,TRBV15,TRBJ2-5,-,CATSNIREIHRGRETQYF,TGTGCCACCAGCAACATTCGGGAGATACATCGGGGTCGAGAGACCCAGTACTTC
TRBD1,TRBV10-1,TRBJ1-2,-,CASSEGQGYGYTF,TGCGCCAGCAGTGAGGGACAGGGATATGGCTACACCTTC
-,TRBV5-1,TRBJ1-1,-,CASTGTLATTEAFF,TGCGCCAGCACCGGGACTCTGGCGACCACTGAAGCTTTCTTT
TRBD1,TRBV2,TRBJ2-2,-,CASTLGRTGSNTGELFF,TGTGCCAGCACCCTGGGGAGGACAGGGTCGAACACCGGGGAGCTGTTTTTT
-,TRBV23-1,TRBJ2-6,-,CASSQAPPGGASGANVLTF,TGCGCCAGCAGTCAAGCACCCCCGGGGGGCGCTTCTGGGGCCAACGTCCTGACTTTC
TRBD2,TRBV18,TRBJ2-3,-,CASSPQASGSTDTQYF,TGTGCCAGCTCACCACAAGCTAGCGGGAGCACAGATACGCAGTATTTT
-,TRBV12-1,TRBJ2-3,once,CASSFVGTGSSDTQYF,-
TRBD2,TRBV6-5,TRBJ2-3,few,CASNPSGRGTDTQYF,TGTGCCAGCAACCCTAGCGGGAGGGGGACAGATACGCAGTATTTT
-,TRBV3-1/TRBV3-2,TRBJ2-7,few,CASSQEGGPSYEQYF,TGTGCCAGCAGCCAAGAAGGGGGTCCTTCCTACGAGCAGTACTTC
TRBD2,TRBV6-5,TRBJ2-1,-,CASSSRAGGRGEQFF,TGTGCCAGCAGCTCCCGAGCGGGGGGGCGCGGTGAGCAGTTCTTC
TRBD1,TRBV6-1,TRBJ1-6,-,CASSGLGQGGFSPLHF,TGTGCCAGCAGTGGCTTGGGACAGGGGGGATTTTCACCCCTCCACTTT
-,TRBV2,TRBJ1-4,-,CASRDPPGLRATNEKLFF,TGTGCCAGCAGAGACCCCCCGGGTTTGCGAGCAACTAATGAAAAACTGTTTTTT
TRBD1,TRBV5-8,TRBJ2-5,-,CASSLPQGAGYETQYF,TGTGCCAGCAGCTTACCACAGGGGGCCGGATACGAGACCCAGTACTTC
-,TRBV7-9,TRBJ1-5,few,CASSPGGASNQPQHF,TGTGCCAGCAGCCCTGGGGGGGCTAGCAATCAGCCCCAGCATTTT
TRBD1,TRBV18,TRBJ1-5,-,CASSPGTGGGPQHF,TGTGCCAGCTCACCAGGGACAGGCGGGGGGCCCCAGCATTTT
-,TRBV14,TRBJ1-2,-,CASSPPNRGGIYGYTF,TGTGCCAGCAGCCCCCCTAATCGGGGAGGGATCTATGGCTACACCTTC
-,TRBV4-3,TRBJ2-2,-,CASSQEAHSGLNTGELFF,TGCGCCAGCAGCCAAGAGGCGCATAGCGGATTGAACACCGGGGAGCTGTTTTTT
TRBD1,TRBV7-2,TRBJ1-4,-,CASSPQTGRLEKLFF,TGTGCCAGCAGCCCTCAGACAGGGAGGCTTGAAAAACTGTTTTTT
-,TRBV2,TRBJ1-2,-,CASSEAPGMGGYTF,TGTGCCAGCAGTGAAGCGCCAGGGATGGGAGGCTACACCTTC
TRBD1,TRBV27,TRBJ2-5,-,CASSSYRGSLGTQYF,TGTGCCAGCAGTTCTTACAGGGGCTCCCTTGGAACCCAGTACTTC
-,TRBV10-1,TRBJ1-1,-,CASSEANRDGSTEAFF,TGCGCCAGCAGTGAGGCCAATCGCGACGGGAGCACTGAAGCTTTCTTT
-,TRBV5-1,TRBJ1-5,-,CASSLGFGDSNQPQHF,TGCGCCAGCAGCTTGGGGTTCGGGGATAGCAATCAGCCCCAGCATTTT
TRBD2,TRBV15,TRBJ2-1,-,CATSRGLLAGGQTYNEQFF,TGTGCCACCAGCAGAGGTTTACTAGCGGGAGGCCAGACCTACAATGAGCAGTTCTTC
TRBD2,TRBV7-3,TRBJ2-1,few,CASSLWVAGAHEQFF,TGTGCCAGCAGCTTATGGGTAGCGGGAGCTCATGAGCAGTTCTTC
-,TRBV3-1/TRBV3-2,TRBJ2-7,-,CASRGARTTLYEQYF,TGTGCCAGCCGAGGTGCCAGGACTACTCTCTACGAGCAGTACTTC
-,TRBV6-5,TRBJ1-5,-,CASSYSGVGNQPQHF,TGTGCCAGCAGTTACTCAGGGGTCGGCAATCAGCCCCAGCATTTT
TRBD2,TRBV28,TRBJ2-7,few,CASSLPSGMNYEQYF,TGTGCCAGCAGTTTACCTAGCGGGATGAACTACGAGCAGTACTTC
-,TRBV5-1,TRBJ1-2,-,CATGRESPNYGYTF,TGCGCCACCGGACGGGAGTCTCCCAACTATGGCTACACCTTC
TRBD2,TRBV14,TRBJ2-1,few,CASSHGTSSWNEQFF,TGTGCCAGCAGCCACGGGACTAGCAGTTGGAATGAGCAGTTCTTC
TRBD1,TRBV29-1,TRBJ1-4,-,CSVTGTGGSNEKLFF,TGCAGCGTGACAGGGACAGGGGGATCTAATGAAAAACTGTTTTTT
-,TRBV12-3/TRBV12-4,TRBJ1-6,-,CASSPQRYLALHF,TGTGCCAGCAGTCCCCAGCGTTACCTCGCTCTCCACTTT
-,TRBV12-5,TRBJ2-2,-,CASGRDLSGELFF,TGTGCTAGTGGTCGCGATTTGTCCGGGGAGCTGTTTTTT
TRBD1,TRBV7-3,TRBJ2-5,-,CASSLGTGGRETQYF,TGTGCCAGCAGCCTCGGGACAGGGGGAAGGGAGACCCAGTACTTC
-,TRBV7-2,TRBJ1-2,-,CASSPDRQSYGYTF,TGTGCCAGCAGCCCGGACAGACAAAGCTATGGCTACACCTTC
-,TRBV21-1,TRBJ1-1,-,CASSKGKAGRAFF,TGTGCCAGCAGCAAAGGGAAGGCGGGACGTGCTTTCTTT
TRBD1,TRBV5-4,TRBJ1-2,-,CASSDGTVEWSRYTF,TGTGCCAGCAGCGATGGGACAGTGGAATGGTCACGCTACACCTTC
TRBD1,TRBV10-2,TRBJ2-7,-,CASRNGQGLGEQYF,TGCGCCAGCAGGAACGGACAGGGTCTCGGCGAGCAGTACTTC